Below are 24 T cell receptor beta chains sequenced from a single sample in a study of blood T cells in healthy people across ages. It was with a sample-barcoded 5' primer and a J-beta primer mix that a second PCR of roughly 6 to 12 cycles was run. TCRdb re-derived calls from the 5' RACE reads in MiXCR, one entry per CDR3 protein. The sample consists of more than 700,000 distinct CDR3 sequences, 53% of them appearing once. The specimen sequenced was blood. The receptors derive from a man older than 75 in good health.

This clonotype came up a few times. The chain employs TRBV25-1 and TRBJ2-7; tentatively, D is TRBD1 or TRBD2 (5 bases each). The CDR3 loop spans 12 amino acids. Trimming stripped 5 bases from V and 6 bases from J, with 11 bases between. Germline CDR1 MGHDK, CDR2 SYGVNS. CDR3 sequence: CASSSGAGEQYF. Written as DNA, the CDR3 is TGTGCCAGCAGTTCCGGGGCCGGCGAGCAGTACTTC.

The chain has TRBV7-6 and TRBJ2-6; a possible D gene is TRBD1 (6 bases). The V gene's germline CDR1 is SGHVS and CDR2 FNYEAQ. Trimming removed 1 base from V and 4 bases from J, with 29 bases in between. There are 22 residues in the CDR3. CDR3 protein: CASSLGGARGLPQTRGANVLTF. The DNA for the CDR3 is TGTGCCAGCAGCTTAGGTGGTGCCAGGGGCCTTCCCCAAACAAGGGGGGCCAACGTCCTGACTTTC.

The table lists this clonotype with a count of one. This chain connects TRBV6-5 to TRBJ2-2; D tentatively fits TRBD1 or TRBD2 (5 bases each). The germline gives CDR1 MNHEY, CDR2 SVGAGI. The V gene lost 7 bases and the J gene lost 10 bases, with 22 bases spanning the gap. There are 15 residues in the CDR3. This chain's CDR3 is CASTDRDQWPKELFF. CDR3 in DNA: TGTGCCAGCACGGACCGGGACCAGTGGCCGAAGGAGCTGTTTTTT.

The rearrangement links TRBV9 to TRBJ2-2; D gene ambiguous. Per germline, CDR1 SGDLS and CDR2 YYNGEE. The CDR3 extends over 14 amino acids. V lost 4 bases and J 8 bases, leaving 15 bases between the germline ends. DNA of the CDR3: TGTGCCAGCAGCAACCTATGGGCCGAGGGGGAGCTGTTTTTT. This encodes CASSNLWAEGELFF.

The chain is built from TRBV7-3 and TRBJ2-1, with 12 nucleotides matching TRBD2. CDR1 SGHTA and CDR2 FQGTGA come from the germline V gene. V was pared by 3 bases and J by 7 bases, with 7 bases of the junction left unmatched. The CDR3 sequence is 16 residues long. CDR3 sequence: CASSFGLAGGGNEQFF. CDR3 nucleotides: TGTGCCAGCAGCTTCGGGCTAGCGGGAGGGGGGAATGAGCAGTTCTTC. Full variable domain (rest looked up from reference TRBV7-3 and TRBJ2-1): GAGVSQTPSNKVTEKGKYVELRCDPISGHTALYWYRQSLGQGPEFLIYFQGTGAADDSGLPNDRFFAVRPEGSVSTLKIQRTERGDSAVYLCASSFGLAGGGNEQFFGPGTRLTVL.

The chain carries TRBV21-1 and TRBJ2-4; the DNA was not compared with TRBD1, the D call given in the table. TRBV21-1 is a recognized pseudogene. The CDR3 totals 15 residues. Written as DNA, the CDR3 is TGTGCCAGCAGCAGCCAGACGGGACCCAAAAACATTCAGTACTTC. Its translation: CASSSQTGPKNIQYF.

The chain uses TRBV11-2 and TRBJ2-7; weak D call: TRBD1 (5 bases). The germline CDR1 and CDR2 sequences are SGHAT and FQNNGV. V was shortened by 4 bases and J by 4 bases, with 17 bases between the two germline ends. This CDR3 is built from 15 residues. The CDR3 here is CASSSVGQGLYEQYF. In DNA form, the CDR3 reads TGTGCCAGCAGCTCGGTGGGGCAGGGCTTATACGAGCAGTACTTC.

The chain is built from TRBV30 and TRBJ2-1; D remains ambiguous. The J call may be in error: the DNA end matches TRBJ2-7 better. The CDR3 loop spans 14 amino acids. Germline CDR1 is GTSNPN and CDR2 is SVGIG (reference sequence). In nucleotides, the CDR3 is TGTGCCTGGAGTCCGACATCGAAGTACAACGAGCAGTACTTC. Residues: CAWSPTSKYNEQYF.

The chain is built from TRBV10-3 and TRBJ2-1; TRBD2 agrees at 8 bases. The closer fit of TRBJ2-7 to the DNA end suggests the J call may be wrong. Germline CDR1 ENHRY, CDR2 SYGVKD. The CDR3 runs 15 residues. The CDR3 protein is CAISQGLAVNNEQYF. For the CDR3, the DNA is TGTGCCATCAGTCAAGGACTAGCCGTGAACAATGAGCAGTACTTC.

CDR3 nucleotides: TGCAGCGTGGGGCAGCGGAGTCGTAATGAAAAACTGTTTTTT. Translating gives CSVGQRSRNEKLFF. The genes are TRBV29-1 and TRBJ1-4; tentative D call: TRBD1 (5 bases). Germline CDR1 is SQVTM and CDR2 is ANQGSEA. The CDR3 covers 14 residues. V was cut by 6 bases and J by 4 bases, with 15 bases left in between.

This chain uses TRBV29-1 with TRBJ1-1, with TRBD1 matching 11 bases. This CDR3 has 13 residues. Trimming took 7 bases from V and 5 from J; bases not matched to a gene: 6. Germline-derived CDR1 and CDR2 are SQVTM and ANQGSEA. The CDR3 reads CSGWDRGWTEAFF. For the CDR3, the DNA is TGCAGCGGGTGGGACAGGGGGTGGACTGAAGCTTTCTTT.

This sequence joins TRBV20-1 and TRBJ2-7; possibly TRBD2 for D (6 bases). The germline gives CDR1 DFQATT, CDR2 SNEGSKA (reference sequence). The V gene lost 3 bases and the J gene lost 1 base, with 13 bases spanning the gap. The CDR3 runs to 14 residues. In DNA form, the CDR3 reads TGCAGTGCTAGGGGGTTGCGGGGTTCCTACGAGCAGTACTTC. It yields the protein CSARGLRGSYEQYF.

The CDR3 reads CASSHLNRDRNIQYF. The DNA of the CDR3 is TGTGCCAGCAGCCATTTGAACAGGGATCGGAACATTCAGTACTTC. The V call is TRBV3-1, the J call TRBJ2-4, with a weak D call TRBD1 (6 bases). V was pared by 3 bases and J by 7 bases, with 16 bases between. Germline V gene data show CDR1 as LGHDT and CDR2 as YNNKEL (reference sequence). The CDR3 is 15 residues long. Supplemented by reference TRBV3-1 and TRBJ2-4, the full variable domain reads DTAVSQTPKYLVTQMGNDKSIKCEQNLGHDTMYWYKQDSKKFLKIMFSYNNKELIINETVPNRFSPKSPDKAHLNLHINSLELGDSAVYFCASSHLNRDRNIQYFGAGTRLSVL.

V gene TRBV6-1 combines with J gene TRBJ2-2; possible D gene TRBD2, 5 bases. This CDR3 has 15 amino acids. Trimming left V 9 bases short and J 1 base short, with 15 bases between. Germline CDR1 reads MNHNS; CDR2 reads SASEGT. CDR3 loop: CASNPQAGNTGELFF. CDR3 nucleotide sequence: TGTGCCAGTAATCCTCAGGCGGGGAACACCGGGGAGCTGTTTTTT.

The chain is built from TRBV7-8 and TRBJ1-2; D perhaps matches TRBD1 (5 bases). The V gene's germline CDR1 is SGHVS and CDR2 FQNEAQ. Trimming left V 1 base short and J 6 bases short, with 12 bases between. This CDR3 has 14 residues. CDR3 DNA sequence: TGTGCCAGCAGCTTAGGTGGGACCCTGGATGGCTACACCTTC. It translates to CASSLGGTLDGYTF.

The V gene is TRBV2, the J gene TRBJ2-5; 8 positions agree with TRBD2. V lost 6 bases and J lost 12; bases outside the gene matches: 18. Germline V gene lookup returns CDR1 SNHLY and CDR2 FYNNEI. The CDR3 totals 15 residues. The CDR3 reads CASSPGIGLAGTEYF. The CDR3, as DNA: TGTGCCAGCAGCCCGGGGATCGGGTTAGCGGGGACGGAGTACTTC.

In its sample, this clonotype was seen a few times. The chain uses TRBV29-1 and TRBJ1-1, with TRBD1 identical over 8 bases. CDR3 length: 13 amino acids. V was clipped by 6 bases and J by 6 bases; unmatched bases: 9. Per germline, CDR1 SQVTM and CDR2 ANQGSEA. CDR3 in DNA: TGCAGCGTAGTCCAGGGGGCTAGGGCTGAAGCTTTCTTT. Protein product: CSVVQGARAEAFF.

The chain links TRBV6-5 to TRBJ1-1; perhaps TRBD1 as D (5 bases). V was shortened by 7 bases and J by 0 bases, with 15 bases between the two germline ends. In germline, CDR1 is MNHEY, CDR2 SVGAGI. This CDR3 comprises 15 residues. The CDR3: CASTRGHLMNTEAFF. The CDR3 DNA is TGTGCCAGCACCCGAGGACACCTAATGAACACTGAAGCTTTCTTT.

On this clonotype itself: The junction differs from germline at one of its ends, possibly a read error. This chain joins TRBV7-8 and TRBJ2-5; D is uncertain. Germline CDR1 is SGHVS and CDR2 is FQNEAQ. The CDR3 consists of 15 residues. CDR3 coding DNA: TGTGCCAGCAGCTCACCATATGGATCGAGATGGACCCGGTACTTC. Its protein product is CASSSPYGSRWTRYF.

For the CDR3, the DNA is TGTGCCAGCAGCCAGACAGGGTATTGGGGCACTGAAGCTTTCTTT. It encodes CASSQTGYWGTEAFF. V and J are TRBV7-9 and TRBJ1-1; 7 bases match TRBD1. J gave up 4 bases and V 5 bases, and 10 bases lay outside the gene matches. There are 15 residues in the CDR3. The germline V gene encodes CDR1 SEHNR and CDR2 FQNEAQ (reference sequence).

The table lists this clonotype with a few counts. This chain uses TRBV6-2 or TRBV6-3 with TRBJ2-7; 7 bases map to TRBD2. Germline V CDR1 and CDR2: MNHEY, SVGEGT. This CDR3 comprises 15 residues. Trimming cost V 6 bases and J 3 bases; bases outside gene matches: 11. The CDR3 loop reads CASRSSPGLRYEQYF. The CDR3 nucleotides are TGTGCCAGCAGATCTTCCCCGGGACTACGCTACGAGCAGTACTTC.

This chain joins TRBV12-3 or TRBV12-4 and TRBJ2-3; 7 nucleotides align to TRBD2. Germline trimming cut 5 bases from V and 3 bases from J; bases unmatched to any gene: 11. The CDR3 length is 16 residues. The CDR3 DNA sequence: TGTGCCAGCAGTGGGGGGGGGGGTCGGCATACAGATACGCAGTATTTT. Translating it yields CASSGGGGRHTDTQYF.

Written as DNA, the CDR3 is TGCAGTGCTCCACGGGACAGGGAGGACGGCTACACCTTC. It yields the protein CSAPRDREDGYTF. The chain is built from TRBV20-1 and TRBJ1-2; 9 positions agree with TRBD1. Losses at the gene ends were 5 bases for V and 8 bases for J; bases not matched to a gene: 9. Germline CDR1 and CDR2: DFQATT and SNEGSKA (reference sequence). The CDR3 covers 13 residues.

Only a few counts were recorded for this clonotype. This chain joins TRBV29-1 and TRBJ2-7; the match to TRBD2 covers 7 bases. V shed 0 bases, J shed 2 bases, and the junction held 7 bases outside the gene matches. Germline CDR1 SQVTM, CDR2 ANQGSEA. The CDR3 runs to 15 residues. The DNA of the CDR3 is TGCAGCGTTGAAGATTCACGGGGAGGGCCCTACGAGCAGTACTTC. Translating gives CSVEDSRGGPYEQYF.